This passage covers 29 T cell receptor beta chains from one sample sequenced in a study of blood T cell repertoires in COVID-19. Libraries were prepared by immunoSEQ multiplex PCR; TCRdb keeps only in-frame clonotypes and omits some of them. Here the sample spans some 70,000 clones, about 82% being singletons. The sequenced sample was peripheral blood. These receptors originate from a woman in her sixties or seventies with acute or convalescent COVID-19.

Worth noting for this clone: Distinct nucleotide sequences in the sample also encode this CDR3. The chain links TRBV2 to TRBJ1-2; D not resolved. V was clipped by 1 base and J by 4 bases, with 7 bases between them. The germline CDR1 and CDR2 sequences are SNHLY and FYNNEI. This CDR3 is 13 amino acids long. CDR3 region: CASSEGERYGYTF. CDR3 in DNA: TGTGCCAGCAGTGAAGGTGAGCGCTATGGCTACACCTTC.

This clone was seen a few times. The J gene is TRBJ1-5, the V gene TRBV28; D is ambiguous. The V end lost 6 bases, the J end lost 3 bases, and 6 bases lay between the germline ends. The CDR3 runs 12 residues. Germline CDR1 reads MDHEN; CDR2 reads SYDVKM. Here the CDR3 reads CASSLLNQPQHF. Here the CDR3 DNA reads TGTGCCAGCAGCCTCCTCAATCAGCCCCAGCATTTT.

J is TRBJ2-2 and V is TRBV27; tentative D call: TRBD1 (5 bases). Trimming left V 6 bases short and J 0 bases short, with 5 bases between. This CDR3 is built from 13 residues. CDR1 is MNHEY and CDR2 is SMNVEV in the germline V gene (reference sequence). CDR3: CASRTANTGELFF. As DNA, the CDR3 is TGTGCCAGCAGGACAGCGAACACCGGGGAGCTGTTTTTT.

The V and J genes are TRBV5-5 and TRBJ1-2, with TRBD1 matching over 8 bases. CDR3 length equals 13 residues. Germline V lookup: CDR1 SGHKS, CDR2 YYEKEE (reference sequence). With V trimmed by 4 bases and J by 6 bases, 5 bases remained unmatched. CDR3 protein: CASSPTGVNGYTF. The CDR3 DNA is TGTGCCAGCAGCCCGACAGGGGTGAATGGCTACACCTTC.

The V gene is TRBV18, the J gene TRBJ1-3, with TRBD1 matching 7 bases. Trimming removed 4 bases from V and 2 bases from J; junction bases left unmatched: 2. Per the germline V gene, CDR1 is KGHSH and CDR2 is LQKENI. The CDR3 has 14 residues. CDR3 sequence: CASSLDRAGNTIYF. In nucleotides, the CDR3 is TGTGCCAGCTCACTTGACAGGGCTGGAAACACCATATATTTT.

The chain recombines TRBV7-9 with TRBJ1-3, with 7 nucleotides matching TRBD1. The CDR3 is 14 residues long. Per the germline V gene, CDR1 is SEHNR and CDR2 is FQNEAQ (reference sequence). The V gene end was trimmed by 4 bases and the J gene end by 5 bases; junction bases not matched to a gene: 5. As DNA, the CDR3 is TGTGCCAGCAGCTCACAGGGGTCTAGAAACACCATATATTTT. It encodes CASSSQGSRNTIYF.

The CDR3 region has the DNA TGCAGTGCTAGTAACCCACGGTTCCCCTACGCACCGCATGAAAAACTGTTTTTT. It encodes CSASNPRFPYAPHEKLFF. The V gene is TRBV20-1, the J gene TRBJ1-4; D remains unclear. Trimming took off 3 bases at V and 6 bases at J, with 26 bases between the two ends. The CDR3 spans 18 residues. Germline assignment: CDR1 DFQATT and CDR2 SNEGSKA (reference sequence).

In this sample, this clone turned up a few times. This chain links TRBV6-4 with TRBJ2-1, with 7 bases lining up with TRBD2. The CDR3 covers 15 residues. The ends lost 3 bases at V and 6 bases at J; junction bases unmatched: 8. Germline CDR1 is MRHNA and CDR2 is SNTAGT. DNA of the CDR3: TGTGCCAGCAGTGAGGAGCGGGGTATTTCCAATGAGCAGTTCTTC. Translated: CASSEERGISNEQFF.

The chain links TRBV7-9 to TRBJ2-2; 11 positions agree with TRBD2. CDR1 is SEHNR, CDR2 FQNEAQ, per germline (reference sequence). This CDR3 is built from 15 residues. J gave up 5 bases and V 1 base, and 0 bases lay outside the gene matches. DNA for the CDR3: TGTGCCAGCAGCTTAGGACTAGCGGGGACCGGGGAGCTGTTTTTT. Encoded protein: CASSLGLAGTGELFF.

The rearrangement links TRBV30 to TRBJ1-6, with TRBD1 matching over 9 bases. Germline V gives CDR1 GTSNPN, CDR2 SVGIG (reference sequence). The CDR3 has 13 amino acids. V shed 3 bases and J 7 bases; nucleotides not matched to a gene: 1. This CDR3 is CAWRGQGNSPLHF. The CDR3 DNA follows: TGTGCCTGGAGAGGACAGGGGAATTCACCCCTCCACTTT.

The V call is TRBV28, the J call TRBJ2-5, with 11 bases that match TRBD1. CDR3 length: 18 amino acids. In germline, CDR1 is MDHEN, CDR2 SYDVKM. V lost 5 bases and J lost 5; bases outside the gene matches: 16. The CDR3 coding sequence is TGTGCCAGCAGTACACTGACGGGGGACAGGGGGAACCGGGAGACCCAGTACTTC. Amino acids: CASSTLTGDRGNRETQYF.

The rearrangement joins TRBV5-1 to TRBJ1-2; 9 bases map to TRBD1. Germline CDR1 is SGHRS and CDR2 is YFSETQ. Unmatched junction bases numbered 4, after V lost 2 bases and J lost 5 bases. CDR3 length equals 14 residues. The CDR3 DNA follows: TGCGCCAGCAGCTTTTGGACAGGGGATTATGGCTACACCTTC. It translates to CASSFWTGDYGYTF.

J is TRBJ1-2 and V is TRBV29-1; D gene unclear. Germline V gene lookup returns CDR1 SQVTM and CDR2 ANQGSEA. The V end lost 3 bases, the J end lost 5 bases, and 13 bases lay between the germline ends. CDR3 length: 13 residues. This CDR3 is CSVDRGDGYGYTF. DNA for the CDR3: TGCAGCGTTGACCGCGGGGATGGATATGGCTACACCTTC.

The chain recombines TRBV6-2 or TRBV6-3 with TRBJ2-5, with D uncertain. Deletions cut 5 bases from V and 4 bases from J, with 8 bases between. This CDR3 contains 12 residues. Per germline, CDR1 MNHEY and CDR2 SVGEGT. CDR3 bases: TGTGCCAGCAGTCATCGAGGAGAGACCCAGTACTTC. Its protein product is CASSHRGETQYF.

The chain is built from TRBV18 and TRBJ2-7, with TRBD2 as a possible D gene (6 bases). V was clipped by 1 base and J by 6 bases, with 10 bases between them. From germline, CDR1 is KGHSH and CDR2 LQKENI. The CDR3 runs 13 residues. For the CDR3, the DNA is TGTGCCAGCTCACCACGGCGGGAAGCCGAGCAGTACTTC. Protein product: CASSPRREAEQYF.

The chain employs TRBV7-9 and TRBJ2-7, with TRBD2 matching over 8 bases. The CDR3 runs 15 residues. Germline-derived CDR1 and CDR2 are SEHNR and FQNEAQ (reference sequence). V gave up 4 bases and J gave up 4 bases; unmatched junction bases: 9. CDR3 region: CASSSRRTSRYEQYF. The CDR3 bases are TGTGCCAGCAGCTCCCGTAGGACTAGCAGATACGAGCAGTACTTC.

The V gene is TRBV27, the J gene TRBJ1-1; D call uncertain. The CDR3 totals 13 residues. CDR1 and CDR2 (germline): MNHEY, SMNVEV (reference sequence). Trimming removed 1 base from V and 1 base from J, with 4 bases in between. This CDR3 is CASSLYKNTEAFF. The DNA for the CDR3 is TGTGCCAGCAGTTTATATAAGAACACTGAAGCTTTCTTT.

The genes are TRBV18 and TRBJ1-6; 9 nucleotides line up with TRBD1. Germline V gene lookup returns CDR1 KGHSH and CDR2 LQKENI. The CDR3 sequence is 14 residues long. J was trimmed by 10 bases and V by 4 bases; bases with no gene match: 5. As DNA, the CDR3 is TGTGCCAGCTCACGGGACAGGGAAGGGTCACCCCTCCACTTT. This translates into CASSRDREGSPLHF.

The V gene is TRBV7-8, the J gene TRBJ2-3, with TRBD1 as a possible D gene (5 bases). Trimming removed 3 bases at V and 5 bases at J, with 9 bases between. The length of the CDR3 is 13 residues. Germline assignment: CDR1 SGHVS and CDR2 FQNEAQ. CDR3 in amino acids: CASSFTGRDTQYF. The CDR3 nucleotides are TGTGCCAGCAGCTTCACAGGCCGAGATACGCAGTATTTT.

This chain joins TRBV6-5 and TRBJ1-5; D is ambiguous. CDR1 and CDR2 from the germline V gene are MNHEY and SVGAGI. This CDR3 is built from 13 residues. V lost 5 bases and J 4 bases, leaving 9 bases between the germline ends. The CDR3 is CASSPSLNQPQHF. The CDR3 region has the DNA TGTGCCAGCAGTCCAAGTCTAAATCAGCCCCAGCATTTT.

The chain is built from TRBV6-4 and TRBJ2-3, with a tentative D call TRBD2 (6 bases). This CDR3 region has 14 residues. V was clipped by 6 bases and J by 1 base, with 11 bases between them. Germline V gives CDR1 MRHNA, CDR2 SNTAGT. CDR3 residues: CASSAGHRTDTQYF. The CDR3 bases are TGTGCCAGCAGCGCGGGGCACCGCACAGATACGCAGTATTTT.

The chain is built from TRBV6-1 and TRBJ2-7; D might be TRBD2 (6 bases). The V gene lost 2 bases and the J gene lost 2 bases, with 16 bases spanning the gap. Looked up from germline, CDR1 is MNHNS and CDR2 is SASEGT. The CDR3 length is 16 residues. The CDR3 protein is CASSESFSGLPYEQYF. The CDR3 nucleotides are TGTGCCAGCAGTGAATCATTTTCGGGACTCCCCTACGAGCAGTACTTC.

The J gene is TRBJ2-2, the V gene TRBV5-4; tentative D call: TRBD2 (6 bases). Per germline, CDR1 SGHNT and CDR2 YYREEE (reference sequence). With 4 bases removed from V and 0 bases from J, the gap between germline ends came to 13 bases. CDR3 length equals 16 residues. Here the CDR3 reads CASSPTRTANTGELFF. CDR3 nucleotide sequence: TGTGCCAGCAGCCCGACTAGGACCGCGAACACCGGGGAGCTGTTTTTT.

The chain employs TRBV6-1 and TRBJ2-5; 9 positions agree with TRBD1. CDR3 size: 15 residues. With 3 bases clipped from V and 8 bases from J, the junction kept 10 bases outside the gene matches. CDR1 is MNHNS and CDR2 is SASEGT in the germline V gene. The chain's CDR3 is CASSERGTGFRTQYF. The CDR3 DNA reads TGTGCCAGCAGTGAGCGGGGGACAGGGTTCCGAACCCAGTACTTC.

The rearrangement links TRBV7-9 to TRBJ1-2; D not resolved. The germline CDR1 and CDR2 sequences are SEHNR and FQNEAQ (reference sequence). This CDR3 has 14 amino acids. V was trimmed by 5 bases and J by 4 bases, leaving 14 bases between them. The CDR3 loop is CASSLRNPSYGYTF. Here the CDR3 DNA reads TGTGCCAGCAGCCTCAGAAACCCTTCCTATGGCTACACCTTC.

The V gene is TRBV5-1, the J gene TRBJ2-2, with 10 bases fitting TRBD1. The CDR3 has 15 amino acids. After removal of 4 bases from V and 7 bases from J, the junction contained 7 bases not matched to a gene. Germline lookup yields CDR1 SGHRS and CDR2 YFSETQ. The CDR3 loop is CASSTPGQGSGELFF. The CDR3 DNA follows: TGCGCCAGCAGCACCCCGGGACAGGGGAGCGGGGAGCTGTTTTTT.

The J gene is TRBJ1-5, the V gene TRBV6-1, with D perhaps TRBD1 (5 bases). The V end lost 2 bases, the J end lost 6 bases, and 11 bases lay between the germline ends. This CDR3 comprises 14 residues. CDR1 and CDR2 (germline): MNHNS, SASEGT. CDR3 sequence reads: CASSESQGGQPQHF. The CDR3 region has the DNA TGTGCCAGCAGTGAATCGCAGGGCGGTCAGCCCCAGCATTTT.

The rearrangement uses TRBV7-2 and TRBJ1-3; no firm D call. The V end lost 5 bases, the J end lost 9 bases, and 14 bases lay between the germline ends. The CDR3 consists of 13 residues. The V gene's germline CDR1 is SGHTA and CDR2 FQGNSA. The CDR3 coding sequence is TGTGCCAGCAGCCAGCGGACGGAGACCACCATATATTTT. Translating it yields CASSQRTETTIYF.

The rearrangement joins TRBV2 to TRBJ1-1; D ambiguous. CDR1 SNHLY and CDR2 FYNNEI come from the germline V gene. Trimming removed 7 bases from V and 7 bases from J, with 19 bases in between. The CDR3 is made up of 14 amino acids. In nucleotides, the CDR3 is TGTGCCAGCACCAGAACGGGGTCCGCGTTTGAAGCTTTCTTT. Translation: CASTRTGSAFEAFF.